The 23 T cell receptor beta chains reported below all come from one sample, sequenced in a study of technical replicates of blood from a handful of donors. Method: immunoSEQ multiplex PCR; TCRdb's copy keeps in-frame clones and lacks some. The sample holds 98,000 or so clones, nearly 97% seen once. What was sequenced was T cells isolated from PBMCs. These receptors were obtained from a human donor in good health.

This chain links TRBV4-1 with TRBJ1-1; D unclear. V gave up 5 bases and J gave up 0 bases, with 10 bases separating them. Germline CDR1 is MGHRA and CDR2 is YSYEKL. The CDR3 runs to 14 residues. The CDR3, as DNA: TGCGCCAGCAGCTCCGCGGTAATGAACACTGAAGCTTTCTTT. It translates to CASSSAVMNTEAFF.

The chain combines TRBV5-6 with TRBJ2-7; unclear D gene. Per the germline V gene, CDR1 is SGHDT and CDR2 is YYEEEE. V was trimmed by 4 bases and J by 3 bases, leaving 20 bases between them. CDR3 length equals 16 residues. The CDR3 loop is CASSRVEAVTFYEQYF. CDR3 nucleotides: TGTGCCAGCAGCCGAGTCGAGGCTGTAACTTTCTACGAGCAGTACTTC.

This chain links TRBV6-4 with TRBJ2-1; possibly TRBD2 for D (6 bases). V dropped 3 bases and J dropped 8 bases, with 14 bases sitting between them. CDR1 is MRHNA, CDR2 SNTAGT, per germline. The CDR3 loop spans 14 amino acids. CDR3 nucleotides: TGTGCCAGCAGTGAGCAACCGGGGGAGGATGAGCAGTTCTTC. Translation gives CASSEQPGEDEQFF.

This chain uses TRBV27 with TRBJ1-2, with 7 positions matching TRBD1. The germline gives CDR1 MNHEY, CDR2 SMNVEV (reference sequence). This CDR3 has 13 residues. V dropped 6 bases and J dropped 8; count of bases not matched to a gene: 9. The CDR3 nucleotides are TGTGCCAGCAGGACCGTCGGGACAGTCGGCTACACCTTC. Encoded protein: CASRTVGTVGYTF.

The CDR3 DNA reads as TGCGCCAGCAGCTTGCGAAGGGCGGGAGGGCCTGTCGACGGCGGGGAGCTGTTTTTT. The encoded protein is CASSLRRAGGPVDGGELFF. The chain employs TRBV5-1 and TRBJ2-2, with 9 positions matching TRBD2. The CDR3 runs to 19 residues. CDR1 is SGHRS and CDR2 is YFSETQ in the germline V gene. J lost 7 bases, V lost 1 base, and 17 bases had no gene match.

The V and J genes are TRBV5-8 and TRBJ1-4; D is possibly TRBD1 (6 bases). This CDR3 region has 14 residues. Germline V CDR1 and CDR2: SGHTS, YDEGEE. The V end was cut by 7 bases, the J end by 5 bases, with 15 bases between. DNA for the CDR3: TGTGCCAGCCTAGCTGGGACAATAAATGAAAAACTGTTTTTT. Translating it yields CASLAGTINEKLFF.

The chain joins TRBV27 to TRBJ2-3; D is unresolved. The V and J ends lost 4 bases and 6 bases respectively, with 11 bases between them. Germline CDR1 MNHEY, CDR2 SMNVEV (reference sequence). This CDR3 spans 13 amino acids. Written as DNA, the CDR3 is TGTGCCAGCAGTTCAGTGGTCTTGGATACGCAGTATTTT. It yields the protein CASSSVVLDTQYF.

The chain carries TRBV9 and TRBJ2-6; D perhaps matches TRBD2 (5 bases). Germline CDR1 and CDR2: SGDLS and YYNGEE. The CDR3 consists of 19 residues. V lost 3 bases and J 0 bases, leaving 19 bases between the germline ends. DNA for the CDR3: TGTGCCAGCAGCGGGTCCATGTCAGGACTCACCTCTGGGGCCAACGTCCTGACTTTC. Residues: CASSGSMSGLTSGANVLTF.

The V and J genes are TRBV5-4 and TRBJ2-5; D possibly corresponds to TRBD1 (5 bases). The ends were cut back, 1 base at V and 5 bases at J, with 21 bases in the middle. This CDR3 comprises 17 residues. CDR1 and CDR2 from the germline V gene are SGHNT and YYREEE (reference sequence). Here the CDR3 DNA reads TGTGCCAGCAGCTTGATAGGCTGGTCGCAGGGCCGGGAGACCCAGTACTTC. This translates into CASSLIGWSQGRETQYF.

The CDR3 nucleotides read TGCGCCAGCAGCCAAGCTGGGGGGCGGGGGGCCGACACTGAAGCTTTCTTT. It codes for CASSQAGGRGADTEAFF. The chain recombines TRBV4-1 with TRBJ1-1, with D possibly being TRBD1 (6 bases). The germline V gene encodes CDR1 MGHRA and CDR2 YSYEKL. Trimming took 1 base from V and 3 from J, leaving 18 bases between them. The CDR3 is 17 amino acids.

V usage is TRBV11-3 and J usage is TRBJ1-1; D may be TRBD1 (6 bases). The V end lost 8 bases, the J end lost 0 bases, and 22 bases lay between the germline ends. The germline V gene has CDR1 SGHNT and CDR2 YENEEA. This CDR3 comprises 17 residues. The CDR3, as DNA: TGTGCCAGCCGCTGGCGTGGGGGGGGCCCCATGAACACTGAAGCTTTCTTT. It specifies CASRWRGGGPMNTEAFF.

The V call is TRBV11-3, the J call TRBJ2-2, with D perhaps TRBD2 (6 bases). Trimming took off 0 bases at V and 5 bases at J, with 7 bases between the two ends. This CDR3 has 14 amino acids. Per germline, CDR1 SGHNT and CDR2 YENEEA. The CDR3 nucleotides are TGTGCCAGCAGCTTAGATCGGGGGACCGGGGAGCTGTTTTTT. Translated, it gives CASSLDRGTGELFF.

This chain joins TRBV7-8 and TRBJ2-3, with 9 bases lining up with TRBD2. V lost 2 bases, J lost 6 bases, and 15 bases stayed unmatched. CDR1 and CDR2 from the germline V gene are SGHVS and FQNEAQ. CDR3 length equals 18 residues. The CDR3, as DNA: TGTGCCAGCAGCTTAAAGGGCAGTGGACTAGCGCCACGGGATACGCAGTATTTT. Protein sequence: CASSLKGSGLAPRDTQYF.

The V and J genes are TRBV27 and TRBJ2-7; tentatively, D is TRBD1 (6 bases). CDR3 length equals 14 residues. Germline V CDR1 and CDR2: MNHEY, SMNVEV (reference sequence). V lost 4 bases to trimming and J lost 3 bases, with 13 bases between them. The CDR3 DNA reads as TGTGCCAGCAGTTCCGGGACAAGAATCTACGAGCAGTACTTC. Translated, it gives CASSSGTRIYEQYF.

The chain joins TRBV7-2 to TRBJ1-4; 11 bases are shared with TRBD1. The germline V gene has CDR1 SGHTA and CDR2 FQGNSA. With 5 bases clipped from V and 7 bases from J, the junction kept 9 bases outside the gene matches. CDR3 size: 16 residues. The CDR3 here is CASSGTRTGGVEKLFF. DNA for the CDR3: TGTGCCAGCAGCGGCACTCGGACAGGGGGCGTTGAAAAACTGTTTTTT.

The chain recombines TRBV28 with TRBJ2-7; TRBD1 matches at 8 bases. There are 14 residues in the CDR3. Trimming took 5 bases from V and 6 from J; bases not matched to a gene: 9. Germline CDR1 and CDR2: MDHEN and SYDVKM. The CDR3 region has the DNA TGTGCCAGCAGTCCCACAGGGGGATTGGGCGAGCAGTACTTC. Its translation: CASSPTGGLGEQYF.

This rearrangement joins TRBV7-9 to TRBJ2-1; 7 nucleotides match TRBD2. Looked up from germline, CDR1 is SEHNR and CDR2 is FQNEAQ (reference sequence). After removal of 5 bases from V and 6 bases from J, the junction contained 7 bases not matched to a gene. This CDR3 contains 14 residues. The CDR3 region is CASSAKTSTNEQFF. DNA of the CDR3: TGTGCCAGCAGCGCGAAGACTAGCACCAATGAGCAGTTCTTC.

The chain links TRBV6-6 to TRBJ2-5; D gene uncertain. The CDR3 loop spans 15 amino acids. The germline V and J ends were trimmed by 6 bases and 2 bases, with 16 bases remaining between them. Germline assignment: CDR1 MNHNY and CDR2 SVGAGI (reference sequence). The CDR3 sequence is CASSPRPRPQETQYF. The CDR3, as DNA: TGTGCCAGCAGCCCCAGGCCTCGCCCTCAAGAGACCCAGTACTTC.

CDR3 amino acids: CASCRVGTPDRVTQYF. CDR3 sequence (DNA): TGTGCCAGCTGCCGAGTGGGGACTCCGGATAGAGTTACGCAGTATTTT. The chain joins TRBV27 to TRBJ2-3; D may be TRBD2 (6 bases). The CDR3 spans 16 residues. The germline V gene encodes CDR1 MNHEY and CDR2 SMNVEV (reference sequence). V lost 8 bases to trimming and J lost 8 bases, with 26 bases between them.

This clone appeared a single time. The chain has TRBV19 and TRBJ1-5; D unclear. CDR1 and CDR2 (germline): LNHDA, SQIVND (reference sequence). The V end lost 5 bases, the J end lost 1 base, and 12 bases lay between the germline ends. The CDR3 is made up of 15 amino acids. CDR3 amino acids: CASSFEGRSNQPQHF. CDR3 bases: TGTGCCAGTAGTTTTGAGGGTCGGAGCAATCAGCCCCAGCATTTT.

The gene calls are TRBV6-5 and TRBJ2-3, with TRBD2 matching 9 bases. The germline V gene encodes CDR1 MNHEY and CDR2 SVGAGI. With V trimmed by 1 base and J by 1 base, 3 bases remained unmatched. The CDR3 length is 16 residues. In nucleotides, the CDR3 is TGTGCCAGCAGTTACTTGGCTAGCGGGGGCACAGATACGCAGTATTTT. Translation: CASSYLASGGTDTQYF.

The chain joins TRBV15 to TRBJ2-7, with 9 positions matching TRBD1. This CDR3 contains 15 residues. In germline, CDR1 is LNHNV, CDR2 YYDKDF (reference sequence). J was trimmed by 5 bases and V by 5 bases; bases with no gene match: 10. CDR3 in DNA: TGTGCCACCAGCCAGCTAAGTTGGACAGGGGACGAGCAGTACTTC. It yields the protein CATSQLSWTGDEQYF.

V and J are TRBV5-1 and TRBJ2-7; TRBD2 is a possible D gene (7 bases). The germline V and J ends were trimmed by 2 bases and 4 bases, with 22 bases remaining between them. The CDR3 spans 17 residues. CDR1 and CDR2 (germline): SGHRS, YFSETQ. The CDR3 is CASSFTTVGRGAYEQYF. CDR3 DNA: TGCGCCAGCAGCTTTACAACGGTAGGACGGGGGGCGTACGAGCAGTACTTC. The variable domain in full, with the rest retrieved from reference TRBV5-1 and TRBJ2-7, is KAGVTQTPRYLIKTRGQQVTLSCSPISGHRSVSWYQQTPGQGLQFLFEYFSETQRNKGNFPGRFSGRQFSNSRSEMNVSTLELGDSALYLCASSFTTVGRGAYEQYFGPGTRLTVT.